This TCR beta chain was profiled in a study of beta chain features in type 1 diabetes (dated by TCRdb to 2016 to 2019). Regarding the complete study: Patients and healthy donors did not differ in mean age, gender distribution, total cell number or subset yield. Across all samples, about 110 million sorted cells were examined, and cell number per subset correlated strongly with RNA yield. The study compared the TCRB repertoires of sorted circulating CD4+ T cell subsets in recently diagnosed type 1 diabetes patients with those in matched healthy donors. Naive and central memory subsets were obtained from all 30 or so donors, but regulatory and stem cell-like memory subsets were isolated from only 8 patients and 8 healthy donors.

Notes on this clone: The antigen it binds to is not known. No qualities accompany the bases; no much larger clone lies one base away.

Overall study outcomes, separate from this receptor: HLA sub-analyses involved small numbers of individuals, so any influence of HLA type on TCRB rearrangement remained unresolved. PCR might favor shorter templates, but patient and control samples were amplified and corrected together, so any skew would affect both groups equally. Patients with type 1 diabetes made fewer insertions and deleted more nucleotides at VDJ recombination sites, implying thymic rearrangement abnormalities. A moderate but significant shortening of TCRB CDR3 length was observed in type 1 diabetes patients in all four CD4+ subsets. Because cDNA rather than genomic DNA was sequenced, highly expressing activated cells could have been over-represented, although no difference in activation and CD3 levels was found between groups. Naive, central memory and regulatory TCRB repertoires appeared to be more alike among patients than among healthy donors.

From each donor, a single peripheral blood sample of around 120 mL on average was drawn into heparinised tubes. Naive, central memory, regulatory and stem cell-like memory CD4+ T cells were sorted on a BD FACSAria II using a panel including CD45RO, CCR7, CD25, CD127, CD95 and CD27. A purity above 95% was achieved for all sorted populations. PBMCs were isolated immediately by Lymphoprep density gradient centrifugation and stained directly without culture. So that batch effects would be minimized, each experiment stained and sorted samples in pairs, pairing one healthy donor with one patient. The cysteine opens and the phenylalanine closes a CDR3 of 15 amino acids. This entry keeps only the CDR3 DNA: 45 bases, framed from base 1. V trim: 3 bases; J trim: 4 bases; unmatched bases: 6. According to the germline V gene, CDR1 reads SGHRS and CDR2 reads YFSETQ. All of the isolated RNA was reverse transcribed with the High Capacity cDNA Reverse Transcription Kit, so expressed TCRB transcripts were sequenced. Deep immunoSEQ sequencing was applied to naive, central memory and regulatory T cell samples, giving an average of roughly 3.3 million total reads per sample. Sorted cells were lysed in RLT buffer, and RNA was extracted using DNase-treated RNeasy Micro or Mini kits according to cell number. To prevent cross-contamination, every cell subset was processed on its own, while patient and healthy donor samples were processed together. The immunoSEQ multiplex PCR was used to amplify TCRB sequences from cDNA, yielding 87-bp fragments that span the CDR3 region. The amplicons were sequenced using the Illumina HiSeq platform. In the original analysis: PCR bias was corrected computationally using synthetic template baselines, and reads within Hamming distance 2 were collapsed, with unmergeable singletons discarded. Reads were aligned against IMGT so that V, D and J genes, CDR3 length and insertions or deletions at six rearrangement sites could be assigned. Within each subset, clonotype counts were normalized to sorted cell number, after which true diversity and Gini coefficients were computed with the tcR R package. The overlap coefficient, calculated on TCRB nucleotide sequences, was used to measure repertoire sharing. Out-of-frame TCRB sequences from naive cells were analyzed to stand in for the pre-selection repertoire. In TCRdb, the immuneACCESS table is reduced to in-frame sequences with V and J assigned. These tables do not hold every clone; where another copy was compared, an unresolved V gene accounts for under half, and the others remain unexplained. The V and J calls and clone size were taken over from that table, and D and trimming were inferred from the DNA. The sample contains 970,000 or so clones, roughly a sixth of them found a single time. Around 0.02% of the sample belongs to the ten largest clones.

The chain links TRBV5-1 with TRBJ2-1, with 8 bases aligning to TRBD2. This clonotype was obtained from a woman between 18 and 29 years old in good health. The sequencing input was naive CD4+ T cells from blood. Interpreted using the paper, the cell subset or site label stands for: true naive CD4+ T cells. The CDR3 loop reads CASSSGLAGYNEQFF. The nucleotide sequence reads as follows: TGCGCCAGCAGCTCCGGACTAGCAGGGTACAATGAGCAGTTCTTC.